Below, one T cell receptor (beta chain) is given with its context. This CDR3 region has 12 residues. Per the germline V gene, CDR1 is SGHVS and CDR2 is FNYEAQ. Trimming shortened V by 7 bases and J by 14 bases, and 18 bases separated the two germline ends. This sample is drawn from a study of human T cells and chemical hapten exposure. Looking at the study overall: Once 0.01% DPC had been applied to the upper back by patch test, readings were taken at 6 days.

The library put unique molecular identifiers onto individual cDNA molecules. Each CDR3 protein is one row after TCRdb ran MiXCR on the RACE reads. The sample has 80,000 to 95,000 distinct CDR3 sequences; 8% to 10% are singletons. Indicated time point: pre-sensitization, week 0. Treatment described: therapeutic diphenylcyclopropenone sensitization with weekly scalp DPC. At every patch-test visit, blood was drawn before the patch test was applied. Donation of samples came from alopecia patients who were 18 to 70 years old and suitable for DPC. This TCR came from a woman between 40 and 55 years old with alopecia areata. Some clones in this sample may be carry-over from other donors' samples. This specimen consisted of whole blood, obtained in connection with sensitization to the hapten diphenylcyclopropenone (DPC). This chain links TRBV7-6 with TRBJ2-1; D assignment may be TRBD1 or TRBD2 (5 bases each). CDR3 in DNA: TGTGCCAGCACACCCTTGACAGCGGAGGAGTTCTTC. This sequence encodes CASTPLTAEEFF.